Listed here are 6 T cell receptor beta chains from one sample, sequenced in a study of blood T cell repertoires in COVID-19. Clones were read by immunoSEQ multiplex PCR, and TCRdb kept only the in-frame ones, dropping some. The data contain 30,000 to 40,000 clones, about 85% of them singletons. Sequencing was carried out using peripheral blood. These receptors were collected from a man in his 60s with COVID-19, enrolled during active disease.

The chain joins TRBV7-9 to TRBJ2-5, with TRBD2 matching over 8 bases. V lost 3 bases, J lost 4 bases, and 7 bases stayed unmatched. Germline-derived CDR1 and CDR2 are SEHNR and FQNEAQ (reference sequence). CDR3 length equals 15 residues. In DNA form, the CDR3 reads TGTGCCAGCAGCTTTGGAGCGGGAGATTTAGAGACCCAGTACTTC. It encodes CASSFGAGDLETQYF.

The chain links TRBV5-6 to TRBJ1-6; TRBD1 agrees at 8 bases. V was pared by 4 bases and J by 7 bases, with 7 bases of the junction left unmatched. The CDR3 is made up of 15 amino acids. CDR1 is SGHDT, CDR2 YYEEEE, per germline. The CDR3 loop reads CASSGRTGQNSPLHF. The CDR3 region has the DNA TGTGCCAGCAGCGGAAGGACAGGGCAGAATTCACCCCTCCACTTT. Full variable domain (rest looked up from reference TRBV5-6 and TRBJ1-6): DAGVTQSPTHLIKTRGQQVTLRCSPKSGHDTVSWYQQALGQGPQFIFQYYEEEERQRGNFPDRFSGHQFPNYSSELNVNALLLGDSALYLCASSGRTGQNSPLHFGNGTRLTVT.

This clone showed up just once. This chain joins TRBV9 and TRBJ1-6, with a tentative D call TRBD1 (5 bases). The CDR3 length is 15 residues. Germline values: CDR1 SGDLS, CDR2 YYNGEE. Trimming took 4 bases from V and 5 from J, leaving 13 bases between them. CDR3 amino acids: CASSPLGGNNSPLHF. The DNA of the CDR3 is TGTGCCAGCAGCCCCCTGGGGGGAAATAATTCACCCCTCCACTTT.

The chain recombines TRBV10-1 with TRBJ1-1; TRBD1 matches at 8 bases. V was clipped by 6 bases and J by 11 bases; unmatched bases: 11. The CDR3 has 13 residues. Germline values: CDR1 WNHNN, CDR2 SYGVQD (reference sequence). The CDR3 loop reads CASSPGGLSRAFF. The CDR3 nucleotides are TGCGCCAGCAGCCCAGGGGGCCTCAGTAGGGCTTTCTTT.

This clone was found once. This chain joins TRBV3-1 (or the pseudogene TRBV3-2) and TRBJ1-2, with 7 bases that match TRBD1. The germline V gene encodes CDR1 LGHDT and CDR2 YNNKEL (reference sequence). V lost 4 bases and J lost 6; bases outside the gene matches: 8. This CDR3 region has 14 residues. Here the CDR3 reads CASSRRQGLDGYTF. In nucleotides, the CDR3 is TGTGCCAGCAGCCGGCGACAGGGATTGGATGGCTACACCTTC.

V gene TRBV15 combines with J gene TRBJ2-7, with D perhaps matching TRBD2 (6 bases). This CDR3 is built from 17 residues. Germline CDR1 LNHNV, CDR2 YYDKDF (reference sequence). Deletions cut 3 bases from V and 0 bases from J, with 18 bases between. The CDR3 DNA sequence: TGTGCCACCAGCAGGTCCTTGCAGCGGGCTAGCTCCTACGAGCAGTACTTC. Translation: CATSRSLQRASSYEQYF.